Each of the 32 T cell receptor beta chains below was sequenced from the same sample in a study of read filtering for tumor transcriptome and immune sequencing. The library was built from about 370 ng RNA with molecular barcoded adaptors for alpha/delta and beta/gamma chains. TCRdb redid the calling of the reads with MiXCR, one entry per CDR3 protein. The sample yields around 41,000 distinct CDR3 sequences, about an eighth seen once. Input material: a population of CD138-negative cells sorted from bone marrow. Receptors originate from a donor at least 40 years old with multiple myeloma.

This clonotype was observed many times. This sequence joins TRBV7-8 and TRBJ2-2, with D possibly being TRBD1 (5 bases). V was pared by 6 bases and J by 0 bases, with 14 bases between. Germline V CDR1 and CDR2: SGHVS, FQNEAQ. This CDR3 is built from 16 residues. The CDR3 DNA sequence: TGTGCCAGCAGACCAGACAGCCTTGCGAACACCGGGGAGCTGTTTTTT. Translated, it gives CASRPDSLANTGELFF. Looking up the rest from reference TRBV7-8 and TRBJ2-2 gives the full variable domain: GAGVSQSPRYKVAKRGQDVALRCDPISGHVSLFWYQQALGQGPEFLTYFQNEAQLDKSGLPSDRFFAERPEGSVSTLKIQRTQQEDSAVYLCASRPDSLANTGELFFGEGSRLTVL.

A few counts support this clonotype. Only one base separates this from a far larger clonotype, so it likely reflects a read error. The genes are TRBV7-2 and TRBJ1-2; a possible D gene is TRBD1 (5 bases). Germline lookup yields CDR1 SGHTA and CDR2 FQGNSA. This CDR3 has 18 amino acids. The CDR3 region has the DNA TGTGCCAGCAGCTCAAGGGACGGCTACGGCACCTTTAACTTTGGCTACACCTTC. Translated: CASSSRDGYGTFNFGYTF.

This clonotype was picked up many times. The chain employs TRBV7-8 and TRBJ1-1; no clear D. V was pared by 1 base and J by 9 bases, with 12 bases between. Germline lookup yields CDR1 SGHVS and CDR2 FQNEAQ. The length of the CDR3 is 13 residues. CDR3 region: CASSLGFEIQAFF. In DNA, the CDR3 is TGTGCCAGCAGCTTAGGGTTCGAAATTCAAGCTTTCTTT.

This clonotype was picked up many times. The V and J genes are TRBV3-1 and TRBJ2-6, with TRBD1 identical over 10 bases. CDR3 size: 17 residues. Trimming cost V 3 bases and J 0 bases; bases outside gene matches: 2. The germline CDR1 and CDR2 sequences are LGHDT and YNNKEL (reference sequence). The CDR3 nucleotides are TGTGCCAGCAGCCAGGGGACAGGGGCCTCTGGGGCCAACGTCCTGACTTTC. Amino acid sequence: CASSQGTGASGANVLTF. Complete variable domain (other parts from reference TRBV3-1 and TRBJ2-6): DTAVSQTPKYLVTQMGNDKSIKCEQNLGHDTMYWYKQDSKKFLKIMFSYNNKELIINETVPNRFSPKSPDKAHLNLHINSLELGDSAVYFCASSQGTGASGANVLTFGAGSRLTVL.

This clonotype was detected many times. The J gene is TRBJ2-3, the V gene TRBV5-1; D is uncertain. There are 13 residues in the CDR3. Germline V gene sequence: CDR1 SGHRS, CDR2 YFSETQ. Trimming took 4 bases from V and 6 from J, leaving 12 bases between them. The CDR3 region is CASSTRLPDTQYF. For the CDR3, the DNA is TGCGCCAGCAGCACTCGACTCCCGGATACGCAGTATTTT.

This clonotype was found many times. The chain uses TRBV20-1 and TRBJ2-2; the match to TRBD2 covers 7 bases. Trimming at V came to 1 base and at J to 7 bases, leaving 6 bases not matched to a gene. Germline lookup yields CDR1 DFQATT and CDR2 SNEGSKA (reference sequence). This CDR3 has 14 amino acids. The CDR3 region has the DNA TGCAGTGCTAGAGCCAGCGGGGAACGCGGGGAGCTGTTTTTT. Protein product: CSARASGERGELFF.

This clonotype was recorded at least ten times. CDR3 sequence (DNA): TGCGCCAGCAGTGAGTCGGCGGAGACCCAGTACTTC. This codes for CASSESAETQYF. The chain links TRBV10-2 to TRBJ2-5; no clear D gene. Trimming stripped 0 bases from V and 5 bases from J, with 4 bases between. This CDR3 spans 12 amino acids. Germline V lookup: CDR1 WSHSY, CDR2 SAAADI.

This clonotype showed up many times. The V call is TRBV12-3 or TRBV12-4, the J call TRBJ1-1; perhaps TRBD1 as D (6 bases). The CDR3 runs to 13 residues. V lost 6 bases to trimming and J lost 4 bases, with 12 bases between them. The CDR3 coding sequence is TGTGCCAGCAGCCGGAAGGGGGGCACTGAAGCTTTCTTT. It specifies CASSRKGGTEAFF.

About this clonotype itself: Being one base from a much bigger clone, this may be a read error. The V and J genes are TRBV5-1 and TRBJ2-7, with D possibly matching TRBD1 (6 bases). The CDR3 totals 13 residues. V lost 4 bases and J lost 3, with 11 bases in between. Germline assignment: CDR1 SGHRS and CDR2 YFSETQ. In DNA form, the CDR3 reads TGCGCCAGCAGCCAGATAGGGGGCTACGAGCAGTACTTC. Its translation is CASSQIGGYEQYF.

At least ten counts were recorded for this clonotype. The chain is built from TRBV7-2 and TRBJ2-5, with D tentatively TRBD1 (5 bases). The CDR3 loop spans 15 amino acids. Trimming removed 4 bases from V and 0 bases from J, with 12 bases in between. Germline values: CDR1 SGHTA, CDR2 FQGNSA. The CDR3 region is CASSSAARDQETQYF. The DNA of the CDR3 is TGTGCCAGCAGCTCCGCCGCCAGGGACCAAGAGACCCAGTACTTC.

The table lists this clonotype with many counts. The chain is built from TRBV29-1 and TRBJ2-7; D is possibly TRBD1 (5 bases). Deletions cut 0 bases from V and 1 base from J, with 7 bases between. Germline CDR1 and CDR2: SQVTM and ANQGSEA. The CDR3 sequence is 13 residues long. The chain's CDR3 is CSVEDPGSYEQYF. CDR3 DNA sequence: TGCAGCGTTGAAGATCCAGGGTCCTACGAGCAGTACTTC.

Points on this clonotype: A much larger clone lies a single base off, so this may be a read error. The chain carries TRBV10-3 and TRBJ2-6; D is ambiguous. This CDR3 contains 14 residues. The V and J ends lost 4 bases and 10 bases respectively, with 14 bases between them. Germline-derived CDR1 and CDR2 are ENHRY and SYGVKD. The DNA of the CDR3 is TGTGCCATCAGTGTCGACACTATAACAAACGTCCTGACTTTC. As protein: CAISVDTITNVLTF.

This clonotype has a handful of counts. The rearrangement joins TRBV11-2 to TRBJ2-3, with D possibly being TRBD2 (7 bases). Trimming cost V 5 bases and J 7 bases, with 16 bases left between them. This CDR3 comprises 14 residues. Germline V gene lookup returns CDR1 SGHAT and CDR2 FQNNGV. The CDR3 DNA sequence: TGTGCCAGCAGCCAAAGGGGGGGGGCAAATACGCAGTATTTT. It is translated as CASSQRGGANTQYF.

The rearrangement joins TRBV11-1 to TRBJ1-2; possibly TRBD1 for D (5 bases). Germline CDR1 is SGHAT and CDR2 is FQDESV (reference sequence). V gave up 4 bases and J gave up 1 base, with 22 bases separating them. CDR3 length equals 18 residues. Written as DNA, the CDR3 is TGTGCCAGCAGCTCGAGGGACGGCTACGGCGCCTTTAACTATGGCTACACCTTC. Its protein is CASSSRDGYGAFNYGYTF.

V gene TRBV11-2 combines with J gene TRBJ2-5; 7 positions match TRBD1. The V gene's germline CDR1 is SGHAT and CDR2 FQNNGV. V gave up 4 bases and J gave up 4 bases; unmatched junction bases: 9. This CDR3 comprises 15 residues. The CDR3 is CASSSSRQGGETQYF. CDR3 DNA sequence: TGTGCCAGCAGCTCCTCTAGACAGGGTGGAGAGACCCAGTACTTC.

This clonotype appeared many times. The V and J genes are TRBV20-1 and TRBJ2-5, with 8 bases fitting TRBD2. Germline trimming cut 6 bases from V and 4 bases from J; bases unmatched to any gene: 10. Germline V gene data show CDR1 as DFQATT and CDR2 as SNEGSKA (reference sequence). CDR3 size: 14 residues. DNA for the CDR3: TGCAGTGCATCTAGCGGGCGACTTGGAGAGACCCAGTACTTC. Amino acid sequence: CSASSGRLGETQYF.

This clonotype was counted many times. The CDR3 nucleotides read TGTGCCAGCAGCCAAGAATCGAACACTGAAGCTTTCTTT. It translates to CASSQESNTEAFF. The chain has TRBV14 and TRBJ1-1; no firm D call. V shed 0 bases and J shed 1 base, with 3 bases lying between them. The CDR3 consists of 13 residues. Germline-derived CDR1 and CDR2 are SGHDN and FVKESK.

The sample holds many counts of this clonotype. V is TRBV6-2 or TRBV6-3 and J is TRBJ2-7; 11 nucleotides match TRBD2. This CDR3 is built from 16 residues. V gave up 7 bases and J gave up 2 bases; unmatched junction bases: 10. Germline-derived CDR1 and CDR2 are MNHEY and SVGEGT. CDR3 nucleotides: TGTGCCAGCATGACTGAGGAGACTAGCGGGACCTACGAGCAGTACTTC. Its protein product is CASMTEETSGTYEQYF.

In its sample, this clonotype was seen many times. This sequence joins TRBV4-1 and TRBJ1-4; D ambiguous. Germline CDR1 MGHRA, CDR2 YSYEKL. V lost 1 base to trimming and J lost 5 bases, with 8 bases between them. This CDR3 is 14 amino acids long. CDR3 sequence: CASSQVGLNEKLFF. DNA for the CDR3: TGCGCCAGCAGCCAAGTTGGCCTAAATGAAAAACTGTTTTTT.

This clonotype was picked up many times. The chain recombines TRBV20-1 with TRBJ1-5; tentatively, D is TRBD1 (5 bases). This CDR3 comprises 14 residues. Germline CDR1 DFQATT, CDR2 SNEGSKA (reference sequence). V lost 6 bases, J lost 4 bases, and 16 bases lay in between. The CDR3 coding sequence is TGCAGTGCGCCTCAGGGTGGGGGTAATCAGCCCCAGCATTTT. Translating it yields CSAPQGGGNQPQHF.

This clonotype came up many times. This chain joins TRBV20-1 and TRBJ2-1, with D maybe TRBD1 (5 bases). This CDR3 is built from 12 residues. Germline lookup yields CDR1 DFQATT and CDR2 SNEGSKA (reference sequence). Trimming stripped 6 bases from V and 4 bases from J, with 10 bases between. CDR3 DNA: TGCAGTGCACTTGGGGCGTACAATGAGCAGTTCTTC. It yields the protein CSALGAYNEQFF.

Points on this clonotype: This could be a read error, since a much larger clone is one nucleotide away. V usage is TRBV20-1 and J usage is TRBJ1-2; possible D gene TRBD1, 5 bases. V lost 6 bases, J lost 8 bases, and 16 bases lay in between. Germline-derived CDR1 and CDR2 are DFQATT and SNEGSKA (reference sequence). The CDR3 is 12 amino acids. CDR3 in DNA: TGCAGTGCCCCCGGGAGGGGTGGGGGCTACACCTTC. It specifies CSAPGRGGGYTF.

This clonotype has a count of ten or more. The genes are TRBV7-2 and TRBJ1-4; possible D gene TRBD1, 6 bases. This CDR3 comprises 16 residues. The germline V gene encodes CDR1 SGHTA and CDR2 FQGNSA. V was cut by 1 base and J by 7 bases, with 16 bases left in between. The CDR3 DNA follows: TGTGCCAGCAGCTTAGATCCGAGACAGGCCTCTGAAAAACTGTTTTTT. This translates into CASSLDPRQASEKLFF.

In its sample, this clonotype was seen many times. This chain uses TRBV6-5 with TRBJ2-3, with D possibly matching TRBD1 (5 bases). The CDR3 sequence is 13 residues long. CDR1 and CDR2 (germline): MNHEY, SVGAGI. V dropped 6 bases and J dropped 3 bases, with 10 bases sitting between them. The CDR3, as DNA: TGTGCCAGCAGCAAGCCAGGGACAGATACGCAGTATTTT. It codes for CASSKPGTDTQYF.

Comments on this clonotype: This may be a read error: a much more frequent sequence differs by one nucleotide. The genes are TRBV29-1 and TRBJ1-5, with a possible D match to TRBD1 (6 bases). CDR1 and CDR2 (germline): SQVTM, ANQGSEA. The V and J ends lost 5 bases and 1 base respectively, with 6 bases between them. The CDR3 contains 12 residues. The CDR3 sequence is CSVTGSNQPQHF. CDR3 bases: TGCAGCGTTACAGGGAGCAATCAGCCCCAGCATTTT.

The chain couples TRBV20-1 to TRBJ1-1; no firm D call. Deletions cut 4 bases from V and 6 bases from J, with 18 bases between. The CDR3 runs 14 residues. The V gene's germline CDR1 is DFQATT and CDR2 SNEGSKA (reference sequence). The CDR3 reads CSAIRRLGVPEAFF. CDR3 sequence (DNA): TGCAGTGCTATCAGAAGACTGGGAGTCCCTGAAGCTTTCTTT.

This clonotype has ten or more counts. The chain couples TRBV29-1 to TRBJ2-5; tentative D call: TRBD1 (5 bases). V lost 3 bases to trimming and J lost 1 base, with 21 bases between them. Looked up from germline, CDR1 is SQVTM and CDR2 is ANQGSEA. The CDR3 totals 17 residues. CDR3 amino acids: CSVEVRQTDRTQETQYF. CDR3 coding DNA: TGCAGCGTTGAGGTTCGACAGACCGACCGGACCCAAGAGACCCAGTACTTC.

This clonotype was seen repeatedly, ten times or more. This chain uses TRBV5-1 with TRBJ2-1, with 8 positions matching TRBD1. The CDR3 runs 14 residues. Germline V CDR1 and CDR2: SGHRS, YFSETQ. Trimming took 4 bases from V and 5 from J; bases not matched to a gene: 5. CDR3: CASSRGTGNNEQFF. As DNA, the CDR3 is TGCGCCAGCAGCCGCGGGACAGGTAACAATGAGCAGTTCTTC.

For this clonotype: It may be a read error: a sequence one base away is much more abundant. The J gene is TRBJ1-5, the V gene TRBV12-3 or TRBV12-4; D gene unclear. CDR3 length: 12 residues. DNA for the CDR3: TGTGCCAGCAGTTCCCGCTTGGAGCCCCGGCATTTT. Protein product: CASSSRLEPRHF.

This clonotype was found many times. The rearrangement uses TRBV6-1 and TRBJ2-7; the D gene is possibly TRBD2 (6 bases). V lost 6 bases to trimming and J lost 2 bases, with 20 bases between them. The CDR3 totals 16 residues. Germline V gene data show CDR1 as MNHNS and CDR2 as SASEGT. CDR3 loop: CASSVIPTSDTYEQYF. In DNA, the CDR3 is TGTGCCAGCAGCGTTATCCCGACTAGTGATACCTACGAGCAGTACTTC.

This clonotype was counted many times. The CDR3 DNA is TGTGCCAGCAGTTTAGGAACCCTAGCCAAAAACATTCAGTACTTC. This codes for CASSLGTLAKNIQYF. V usage is TRBV28 and J usage is TRBJ2-4; no firm D call. The V end lost 2 bases, the J end lost 0 bases, and 8 bases lay between the germline ends. The CDR3 extends over 15 amino acids. Germline values: CDR1 MDHEN, CDR2 SYDVKM.

This clonotype was seen a handful of times. The gene calls are TRBV27 and TRBJ1-2; D perhaps matches TRBD1 (6 bases). The ends were cut back, 5 bases at V and 7 bases at J, with 11 bases in the middle. This CDR3 is 12 amino acids long. The germline gives CDR1 MNHEY, CDR2 SMNVEV (reference sequence). The CDR3 DNA reads TGTGCCAGCAGTCCGGGGGGCGGTGGCTACACCTTC. Translated: CASSPGGGGYTF.